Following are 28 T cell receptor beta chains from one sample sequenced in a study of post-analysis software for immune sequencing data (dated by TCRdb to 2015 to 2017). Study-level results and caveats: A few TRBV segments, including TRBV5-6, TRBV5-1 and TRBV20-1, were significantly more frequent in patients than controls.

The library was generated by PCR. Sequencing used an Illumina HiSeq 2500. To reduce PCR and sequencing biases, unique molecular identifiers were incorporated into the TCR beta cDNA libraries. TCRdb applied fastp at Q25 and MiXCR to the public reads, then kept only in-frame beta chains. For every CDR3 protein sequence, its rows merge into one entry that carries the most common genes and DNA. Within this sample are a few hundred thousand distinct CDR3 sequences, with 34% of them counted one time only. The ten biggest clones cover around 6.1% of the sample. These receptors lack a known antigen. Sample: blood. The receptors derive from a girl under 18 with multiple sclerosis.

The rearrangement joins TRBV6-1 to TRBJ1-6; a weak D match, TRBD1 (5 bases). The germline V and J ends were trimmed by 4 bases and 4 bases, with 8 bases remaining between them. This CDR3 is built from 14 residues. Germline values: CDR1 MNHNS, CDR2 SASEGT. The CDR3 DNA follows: TGTGCCAGCAGTGGAGGGGAATATAATTCACCCCTCCACTTT. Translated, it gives CASSGGEYNSPLHF.

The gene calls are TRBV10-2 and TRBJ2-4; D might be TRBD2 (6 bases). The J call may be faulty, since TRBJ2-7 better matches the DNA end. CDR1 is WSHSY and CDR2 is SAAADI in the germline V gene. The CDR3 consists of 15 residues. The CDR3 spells CASSEAMRGAYEQYF. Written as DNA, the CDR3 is TGCGCCAGCAGTGAGGCCATGCGGGGAGCCTACGAGCAGTACTTC.

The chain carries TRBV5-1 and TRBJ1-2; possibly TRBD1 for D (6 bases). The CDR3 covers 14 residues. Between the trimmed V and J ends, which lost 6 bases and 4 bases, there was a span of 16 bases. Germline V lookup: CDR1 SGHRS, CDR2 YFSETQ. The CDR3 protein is CASKGDGAFYGYTF. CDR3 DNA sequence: TGCGCCAGCAAGGGGGACGGGGCATTCTATGGCTACACCTTC.

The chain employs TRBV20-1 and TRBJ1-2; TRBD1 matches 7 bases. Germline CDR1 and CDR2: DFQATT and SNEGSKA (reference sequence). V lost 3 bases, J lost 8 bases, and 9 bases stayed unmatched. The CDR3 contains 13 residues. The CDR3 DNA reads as TGCAGTGCTAGTTCTGAGGGGGCTTGGGGCTACACCTTC. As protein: CSASSEGAWGYTF.

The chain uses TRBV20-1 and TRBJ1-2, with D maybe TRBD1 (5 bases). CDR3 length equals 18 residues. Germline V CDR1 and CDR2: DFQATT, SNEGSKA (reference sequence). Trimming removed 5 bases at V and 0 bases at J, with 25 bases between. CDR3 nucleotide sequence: TGCAGTGCTTACTCAACAAGAGAGGGAGGGGCAGCTAACTATGGCTACACCTTC. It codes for CSAYSTREGGAANYGYTF.

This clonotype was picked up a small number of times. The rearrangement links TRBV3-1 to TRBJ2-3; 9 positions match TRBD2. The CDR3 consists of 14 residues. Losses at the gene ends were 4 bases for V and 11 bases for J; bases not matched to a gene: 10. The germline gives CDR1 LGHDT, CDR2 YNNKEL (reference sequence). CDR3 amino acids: CASSLSGGPPGQYF. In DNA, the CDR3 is TGTGCCAGCAGCCTGAGCGGGGGGCCCCCCGGGCAGTATTTT.

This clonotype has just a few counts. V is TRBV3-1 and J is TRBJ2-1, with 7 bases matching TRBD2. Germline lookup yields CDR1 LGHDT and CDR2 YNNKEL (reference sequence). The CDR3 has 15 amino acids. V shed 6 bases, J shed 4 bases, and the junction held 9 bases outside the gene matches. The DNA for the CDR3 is TGTGCCAGCAGGATTGGGGGGGGGATTTACAATGAGCAGTTCTTC. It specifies CASRIGGGIYNEQFF.

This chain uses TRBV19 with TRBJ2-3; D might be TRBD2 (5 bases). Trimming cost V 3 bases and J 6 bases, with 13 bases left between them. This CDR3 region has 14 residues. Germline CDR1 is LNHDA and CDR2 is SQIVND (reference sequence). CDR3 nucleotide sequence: TGTGCCAGTAGTATCAGCGGCGCACTGGATACGCAGTATTTT. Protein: CASSISGALDTQYF.

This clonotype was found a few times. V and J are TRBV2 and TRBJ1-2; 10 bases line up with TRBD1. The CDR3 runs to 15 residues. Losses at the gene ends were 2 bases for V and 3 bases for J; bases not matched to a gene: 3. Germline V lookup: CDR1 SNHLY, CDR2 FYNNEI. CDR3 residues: CASSEHGTGDYGYTF. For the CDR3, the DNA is TGTGCCAGCAGTGAACATGGGACAGGGGACTATGGCTACACCTTC.

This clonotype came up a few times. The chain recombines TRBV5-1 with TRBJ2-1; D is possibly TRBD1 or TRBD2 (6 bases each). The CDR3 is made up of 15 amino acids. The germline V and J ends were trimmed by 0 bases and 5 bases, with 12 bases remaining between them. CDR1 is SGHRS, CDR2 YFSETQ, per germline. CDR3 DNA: TGCGCCAGCAGCTTGGGTGGGGGGCTCGACAATGAGCAGTTCTTC. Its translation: CASSLGGGLDNEQFF.

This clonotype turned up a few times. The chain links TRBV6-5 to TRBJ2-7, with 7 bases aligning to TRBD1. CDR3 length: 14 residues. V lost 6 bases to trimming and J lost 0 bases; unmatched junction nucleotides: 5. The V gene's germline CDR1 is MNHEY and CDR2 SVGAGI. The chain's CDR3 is CASRPTGDSYEQYF. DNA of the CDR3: TGTGCCAGCAGGCCTACAGGGGACTCCTACGAGCAGTACTTC.

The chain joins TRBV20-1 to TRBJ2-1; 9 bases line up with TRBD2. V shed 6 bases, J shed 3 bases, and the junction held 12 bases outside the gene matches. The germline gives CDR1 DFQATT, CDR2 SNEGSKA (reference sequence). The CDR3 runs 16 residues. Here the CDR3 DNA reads TGCAGTGCCTATGATAGCGGGGGCATACGCTACAATGAGCAGTTCTTC. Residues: CSAYDSGGIRYNEQFF.

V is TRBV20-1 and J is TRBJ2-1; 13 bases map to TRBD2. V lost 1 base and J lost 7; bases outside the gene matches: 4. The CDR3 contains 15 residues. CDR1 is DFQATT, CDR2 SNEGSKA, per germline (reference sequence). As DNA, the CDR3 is TGCAGTGCTAGAGTTGTACTAGCGGGGGGGAATGAGCAGTTCTTC. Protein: CSARVVLAGGNEQFF.

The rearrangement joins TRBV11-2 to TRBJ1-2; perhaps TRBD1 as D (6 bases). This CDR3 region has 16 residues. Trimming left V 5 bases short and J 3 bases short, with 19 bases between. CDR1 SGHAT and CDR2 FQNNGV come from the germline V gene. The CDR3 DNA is TGTGCCAGCAGCACACTTATGTCACAGGGTGACTATGGCTACACCTTC. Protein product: CASSTLMSQGDYGYTF.

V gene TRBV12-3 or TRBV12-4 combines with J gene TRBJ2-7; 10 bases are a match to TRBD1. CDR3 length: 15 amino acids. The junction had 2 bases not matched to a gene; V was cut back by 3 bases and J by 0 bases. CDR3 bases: TGTGCCAGCAGTTTTGGGACAGGGGCCTCCTACGAGCAGTACTTC. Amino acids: CASSFGTGASYEQYF.

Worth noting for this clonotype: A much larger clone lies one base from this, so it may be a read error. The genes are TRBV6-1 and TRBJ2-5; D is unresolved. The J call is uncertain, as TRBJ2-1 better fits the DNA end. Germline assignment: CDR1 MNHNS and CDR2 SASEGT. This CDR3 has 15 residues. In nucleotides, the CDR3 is TGTGCCAGCAGTGACGGCAGTACTCTTCAAGAGACCCAGTTCTTC. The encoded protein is CASSDGSTLQETQFF.

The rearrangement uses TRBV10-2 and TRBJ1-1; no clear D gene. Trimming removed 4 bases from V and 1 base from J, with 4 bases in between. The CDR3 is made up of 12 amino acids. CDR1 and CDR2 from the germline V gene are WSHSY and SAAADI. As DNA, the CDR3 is TGCGCCAGCAGTGCCCAGAACACTGAAGCTTTCTTT. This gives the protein CASSAQNTEAFF.

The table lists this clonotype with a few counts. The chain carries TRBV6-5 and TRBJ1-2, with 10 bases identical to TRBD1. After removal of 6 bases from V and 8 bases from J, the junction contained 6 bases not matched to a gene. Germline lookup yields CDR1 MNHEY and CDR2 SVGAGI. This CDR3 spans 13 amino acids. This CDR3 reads CASSLDRGHGYTF. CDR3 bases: TGTGCCAGCAGCCTTGACAGGGGGCACGGCTACACCTTC.

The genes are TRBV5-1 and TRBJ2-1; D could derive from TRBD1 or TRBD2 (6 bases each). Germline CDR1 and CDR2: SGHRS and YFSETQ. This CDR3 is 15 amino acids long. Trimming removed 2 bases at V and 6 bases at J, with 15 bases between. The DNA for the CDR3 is TGCGCCAGCAGCTTCAGGGGAGGAGGAGTCAATGAGCAGTTCTTC. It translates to CASSFRGGGVNEQFF.

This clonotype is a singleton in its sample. CDR3 coding DNA: TGCAGCGTTGTTTTTCAGAGACAGGACTATGGCTACACCTTC. This translates into CSVVFQRQDYGYTF. J is TRBJ1-2 and V is TRBV29-1, with D possibly TRBD1 on 6 matching bases. CDR3 length: 14 amino acids. Germline assignment: CDR1 SQVTM and CDR2 ANQGSEA. V was clipped by 4 bases and J by 3 bases, with 15 bases between them. The whole variable domain, filled in from reference TRBV29-1 and TRBJ1-2, reads SAVISQKPSRDICQRGTSLTIQCQVDSQVTMMFWYRQQPGQSLTLIATANQGSEATYESGFVIDKFPISRPNLTFSTLTVSNMSPEDSSIYLCSVVFQRQDYGYTFGSGTRLTVV.

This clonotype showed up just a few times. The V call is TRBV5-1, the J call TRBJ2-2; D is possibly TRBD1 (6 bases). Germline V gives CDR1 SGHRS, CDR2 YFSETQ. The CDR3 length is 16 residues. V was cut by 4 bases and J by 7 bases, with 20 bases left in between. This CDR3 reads CASSMQGPGANGELFF. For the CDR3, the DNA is TGCGCCAGCAGCATGCAAGGTCCAGGGGCTAACGGGGAGCTGTTTTTT.

The CDR3 DNA reads TGCGCCAGCAAAGCCGGACTAGCGGGGGGAGTTGAGCAGTTCTTC. Amino acids: CASKAGLAGGVEQFF. The rearrangement links TRBV5-1 to TRBJ2-1; 14 bases line up with TRBD2. This CDR3 spans 15 amino acids. Trimming cost V 6 bases and J 9 bases; bases outside gene matches: 8. Germline V CDR1 and CDR2: SGHRS, YFSETQ.

CDR3 DNA sequence: TGCGCCAGCAGCTGGACAGGGATTTCCTACGAGCAGTACTTC. Protein sequence: CASSWTGISYEQYF. J is TRBJ2-7 and V is TRBV5-1; TRBD1 matches 8 bases. The CDR3 has 14 residues. V lost 3 bases to trimming and J lost 1 base; unmatched junction nucleotides: 3. Germline V gene sequence: CDR1 SGHRS, CDR2 YFSETQ.

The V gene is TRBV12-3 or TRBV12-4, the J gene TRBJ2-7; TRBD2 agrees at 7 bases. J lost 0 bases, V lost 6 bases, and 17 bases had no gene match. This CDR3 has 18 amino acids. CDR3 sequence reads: CASSQDLVGGLLSYEQYF. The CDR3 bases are TGTGCCAGCAGCCAAGATCTGGTGGGAGGGCTCCTCTCCTACGAGCAGTACTTC.

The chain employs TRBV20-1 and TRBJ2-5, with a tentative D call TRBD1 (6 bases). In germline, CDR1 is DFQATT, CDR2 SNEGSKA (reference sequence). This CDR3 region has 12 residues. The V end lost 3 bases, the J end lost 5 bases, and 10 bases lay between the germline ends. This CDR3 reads CSASQGLETQYF. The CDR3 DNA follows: TGCAGTGCTAGTCAGGGGCTGGAGACCCAGTACTTC.

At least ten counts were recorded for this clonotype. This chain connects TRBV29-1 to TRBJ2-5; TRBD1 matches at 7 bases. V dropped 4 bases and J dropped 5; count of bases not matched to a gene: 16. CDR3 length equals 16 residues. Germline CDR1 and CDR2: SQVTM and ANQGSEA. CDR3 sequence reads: CSVVTLRTGRRETQYF. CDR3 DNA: TGCAGCGTTGTAACCCTTAGGACAGGCCGGAGGGAGACCCAGTACTTC. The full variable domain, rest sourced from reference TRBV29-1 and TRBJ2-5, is SAVISQKPSRDICQRGTSLTIQCQVDSQVTMMFWYRQQPGQSLTLIATANQGSEATYESGFVIDKFPISRPNLTFSTLTVSNMSPEDSSIYLCSVVTLRTGRRETQYFGPGTRLLVL.

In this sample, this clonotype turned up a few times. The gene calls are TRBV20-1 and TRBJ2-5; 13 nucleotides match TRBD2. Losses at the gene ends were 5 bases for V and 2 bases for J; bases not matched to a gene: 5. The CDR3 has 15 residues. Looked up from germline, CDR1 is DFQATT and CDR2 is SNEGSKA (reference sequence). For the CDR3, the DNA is TGCAGTGCTTCCCTACTAGCGGGGGGGCAAGAGACCCAGTACTTC. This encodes CSASLLAGGQETQYF.

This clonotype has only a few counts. CDR3 sequence (DNA): TGCGCCAGCAGCTTGGGGCAGGGGGAGGACGAGCAGTACTTC. As protein: CASSLGQGEDEQYF. The rearrangement links TRBV5-1 to TRBJ2-7, with a weak D call TRBD1 (7 bases). Germline V CDR1 and CDR2: SGHRS, YFSETQ. This CDR3 comprises 14 residues. Deletions cut 0 bases from V and 5 bases from J, with 12 bases between.